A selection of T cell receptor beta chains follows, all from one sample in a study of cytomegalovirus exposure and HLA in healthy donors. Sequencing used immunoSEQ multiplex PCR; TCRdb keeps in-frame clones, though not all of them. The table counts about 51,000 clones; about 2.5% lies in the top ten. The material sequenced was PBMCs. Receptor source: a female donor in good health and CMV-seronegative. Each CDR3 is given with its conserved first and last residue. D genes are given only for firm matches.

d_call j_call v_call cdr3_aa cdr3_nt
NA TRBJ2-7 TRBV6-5 CASSYAGSEYF TGTGCCAGCAGTTACGCGGGGAGTGAGTACTTC
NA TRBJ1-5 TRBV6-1 CAGAGGYNQPQHF TGTGCCGGGGCGGGGGGGTACAATCAGCCCCAGCATTTT
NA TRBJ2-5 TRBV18 CASSLGQLRGGQETQYF TGTGCCAGCTCCCTGGGACAGCTCAGGGGAGGACAAGAGACCCAGTACTTC
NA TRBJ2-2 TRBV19 CASRQRTNTGELFF TGTGCCAGTAGACAGCGGACGAACACCGGGGAGCTGTTTTTT
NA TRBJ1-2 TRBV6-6 CASRVRTVAYGYTF TGTGCCAGCAGGGTAAGGACAGTCGCCTATGGCTACACCTTC
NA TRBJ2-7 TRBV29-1 CSVGSGVSEQYF TGCAGCGTTGGCTCGGGGGTATCCGAGCAGTACTTC
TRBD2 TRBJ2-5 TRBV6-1 CASRQSGRTQETQYF TGTGCCAGCAGGCAGAGCGGGAGGACACAAGAGACCCAGTACTTC
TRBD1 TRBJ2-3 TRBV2 CASSRRTGLLDTQYF TGTGCCAGCAGTCGTCGGACAGGGTTATTAGATACGCAGTATTTT
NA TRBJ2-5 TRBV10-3 CASSVAGTRLQETQYF TGTGCCAGCAGTGTAGCTGGGACTCGACTCCAAGAGACCCAGTACTTC
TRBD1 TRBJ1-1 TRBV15 CATSGRDYMPGGSEAFF TGTGCCACCAGCGGACGCGACTATATGCCAGGGGGTAGTGAAGCTTTCTTT
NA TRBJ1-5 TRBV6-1 CASVREGNQPQHF TGTGCCAGCGTACGGGAGGGGAATCAGCCCCAGCATTTT
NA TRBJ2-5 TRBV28 CASSLQDRTQYF TGTGCCAGCAGTCTGCAGGACAGGACCCAGTACTTC
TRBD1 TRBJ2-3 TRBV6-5 CASRVDRVQDTQYF TGTGCCAGCAGGGTAGACAGGGTTCAAGATACGCAGTATTTT
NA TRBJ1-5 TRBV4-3 CASSQETGIQPQHF TGCGCCAGCAGCCAAGAAACAGGGATTCAGCCCCAGCATTTT
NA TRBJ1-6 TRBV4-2 CASSLTRGDNSPLHF TGTGCCAGCAGCCTAACCAGGGGAGATAATTCACCCCTCCACTTT
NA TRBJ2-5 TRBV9 CASSARGFSMETQYF TGTGCCAGCAGCGCGCGAGGATTTAGTATGGAGACCCAGTACTTC
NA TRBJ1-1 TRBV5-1 CASSPRQVGYTEAFF TGCGCCAGCAGTCCCCGACAGGTCGGGTACACTGAAGCTTTCTTT
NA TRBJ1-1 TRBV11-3 CASSLRGGYTEAFF TGTGCCAGCAGCTTACGTGGGGGGTACACTGAAGCTTTCTTT
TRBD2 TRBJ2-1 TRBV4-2 CASSQVPGLAGGNEGSEQFF TGTGCCAGCAGCCAAGTACCGGGACTAGCGGGGGGCAACGAGGGGAGTGAGCAGTTCTTC
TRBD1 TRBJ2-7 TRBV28 CASSLGGTGYKEQYF TGTGCCAGCAGTTTAGGGGGGACAGGGTATAAGGAGCAGTACTTC
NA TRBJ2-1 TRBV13 CAGTEGGSTGNEQFF TGTGCCGGGACTGAGGGCGGATCGACCGGTAATGAGCAGTTCTTC
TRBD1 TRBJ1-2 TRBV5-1 CASSLEVGGQGAHGYTF TGCGCCAGCAGCTTGGAAGTGGGGGGACAGGGGGCGCATGGCTACACCTTC
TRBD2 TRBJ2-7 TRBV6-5 CASQRAGGPYEQYF TGTGCCAGCCAACGGGCGGGAGGGCCGTACGAGCAGTACTTC
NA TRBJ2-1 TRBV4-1 CASRPHGSLTDEQFF TGCGCCAGCCGCCCACATGGGAGTCTCACGGATGAGCAGTTCTTC
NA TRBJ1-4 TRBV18 CASSPYRGQSNEKLFF TGTGCCAGCTCACCTTACCGAGGACAGTCTAATGAAAAACTGTTTTTT
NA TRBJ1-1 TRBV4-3 CASSPKQDPNTEAFF TGCGCCAGCAGCCCTAAACAGGACCCGAACACTGAAGCTTTCTTT
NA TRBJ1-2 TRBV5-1 CASSSTTAQSGYTF TGCGCCAGCAGCTCCACGACAGCGCAATCGGGCTACACCTTC
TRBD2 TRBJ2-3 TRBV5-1 CASKLAGGTTDTQYF TGCGCCAGCAAGCTAGCGGGGGGGACCACAGATACGCAGTATTTT
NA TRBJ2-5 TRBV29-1 CSVEANQETQYF TGCAGCGTTGAAGCCAACCAAGAGACCCAGTACTTC
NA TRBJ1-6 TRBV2 CASGSSYNSPLHF TGTGCCAGCGGCAGCTCCTATAATTCACCCCTCCACTTT
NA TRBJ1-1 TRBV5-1 CASSERTTLNTEAFF TGCGCCAGCAGCGAAAGGACAACCTTGAACACTGAAGCTTTCTTT
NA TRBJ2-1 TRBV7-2 CASSLSLNNEQFF TGTGCCAGCAGCTTATCACTTAACAATGAGCAGTTCTTC
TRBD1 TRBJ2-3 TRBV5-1 CASSQRQGPDTQYF TGCGCCAGCAGCCAACGACAGGGGCCAGATACGCAGTATTTT
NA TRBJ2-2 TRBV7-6 CASRPPGANTGELFF TGTGCCAGCCGGCCACCAGGCGCGAACACCGGGGAGCTGTTTTTT
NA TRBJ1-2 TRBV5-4 CAHSAGGNGYGYTF TGTGCCCATAGTGCGGGGGGTAACGGCTATGGCTACACCTTC
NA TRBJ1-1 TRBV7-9 CASSSRWGGDNHTEAFF TGTGCCAGCAGCTCCCGTTGGGGAGGAGACAACCACACTGAAGCTTTCTTT
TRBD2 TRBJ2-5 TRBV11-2 CASSRGLAGRGQETQYF TGTGCCAGCAGCCGCGGACTAGCGGGACGAGGACAAGAGACCCAGTACTTC
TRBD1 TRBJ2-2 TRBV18 CASSLDRVQTGELFF TGTGCCAGCTCACTTGACAGGGTACAAACCGGGGAGCTGTTTTTT
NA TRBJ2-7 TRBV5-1 CASSYSGGEQYF TGCGCCAGCAGTTACTCGGGTGGCGAGCAGTACTTC
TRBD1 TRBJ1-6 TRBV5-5 CASSHSGGKTYNSPLHF TGTGCCAGCAGTCATTCAGGGGGAAAGACCTATAATTCACCCCTCCACTTT
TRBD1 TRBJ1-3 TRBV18 CASSRQGRGENTIYF TGTGCCAGCTCACGACAGGGCAGAGGAGAAAACACCATATATTTT
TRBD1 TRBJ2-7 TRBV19 CASSIDRGTGSSYEQYF TGTGCCAGTAGTATAGATCGGGGGACAGGGTCAAGCTACGAGCAGTACTTC
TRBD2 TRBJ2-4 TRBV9 CASSETSDGNIQYF TGTGCCAGCAGCGAGACTAGCGACGGAAACATTCAGTACTTC
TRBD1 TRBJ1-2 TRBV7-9 CASSTGQGRSNGYTF TGTGCCAGCAGCACGGGACAGGGAAGGTCAAATGGCTACACCTTC
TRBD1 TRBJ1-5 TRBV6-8 CASSYPGQGSWQPQHF TGTGCCAGCAGTTACCCGGGACAGGGATCGTGGCAGCCCCAGCATTTT
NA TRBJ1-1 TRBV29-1 CSVVTGLTEAFF TGCAGCGTTGTAACAGGGTTGACTGAAGCTTTCTTT
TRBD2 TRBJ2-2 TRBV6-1 CASSERSLAGVTGELFF TGTGCCAGCAGTGAACGATCACTAGCGGGAGTTACCGGGGAGCTGTTTTTT
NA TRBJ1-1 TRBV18 CASSPGRTEAFF TGTGCCAGCTCACCAGGGAGGACTGAAGCTTTCTTT
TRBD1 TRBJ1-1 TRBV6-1 CASSVTGGADTEAFF TGTGCCAGCAGTGTTACAGGGGGCGCCGACACTGAAGCTTTCTTT
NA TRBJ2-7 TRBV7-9 CASSGDTLIRHEQYF TGTGCCAGCAGCGGTGACACCCTCATACGGCACGAGCAGTACTTC
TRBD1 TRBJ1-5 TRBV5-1 CASSHAKPGQGARQPQHF TGCGCCAGCAGCCATGCGAAGCCGGGACAGGGGGCGCGGCAGCCCCAGCATTTT
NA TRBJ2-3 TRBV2 CASSEELTDTQYF TGTGCCAGCAGTGAAGAACTCACAGATACGCAGTATTTT
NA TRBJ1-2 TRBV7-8 CASSLEPGQGGYTF TGTGCCAGCAGCTTAGAACCGGGACAAGGGGGCTACACCTTC
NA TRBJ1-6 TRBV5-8 CASSFLHRGDSPLHF TGTGCCAGCAGCTTCTTACACCGGGGGGATTCACCCCTCCACTTT